Listed here are 18 T cell receptor beta chains from one sample, sequenced in a study of T cells after yellow fever vaccination. Each CDR3 protein is one row after TCRdb ran MiXCR on the 5' RACE reads. The sample has over 130,000 distinct CDR3 sequences, 7% to 9% seen once. Sequencing was performed on CD4+ T cells sorted from PBMCs, taken 5 days after the yellow fever booster vaccination. These receptors all stem from a man in his thirties or forties who received the YFV17D yellow fever vaccine.

This clonotype came up many times. An end of the junction differs from the germline gene, which may be a read error. The chain uses TRBV6-5 and TRBJ2-7; the match to TRBD1 covers 8 bases. The CDR3 spans 14 residues. CDR1 is MNHEY, CDR2 SVGAGI, per germline. The CDR3 protein is CASSYPGGSDEQYF. DNA of the CDR3: TGTGCCAGCAGTTACCCAGGGGGCTCCGACGAGCAGTACTTC.

This clonotype has ten or more counts. The rearrangement joins TRBV20-1 to TRBJ2-1; TRBD1 matches at 7 bases. Per the germline V gene, CDR1 is DFQATT and CDR2 is SNEGSKA (reference sequence). The CDR3 is made up of 14 amino acids. With V trimmed by 3 bases and J by 6 bases, 8 bases remained unmatched. CDR3 in amino acids: CSASRQGLGNEQFF. The CDR3 nucleotides read TGCAGTGCTAGCCGACAGGGATTGGGCAATGAGCAGTTCTTC.

The V call is TRBV12-3 or TRBV12-4, the J call TRBJ2-4, with TRBD1 as a possible D gene (6 bases). The CDR3 is made up of 18 amino acids. Here the CDR3 reads CTFCLGEDRRIIRNIQYF. In DNA form, the CDR3 reads TGTACCTTCTGTTTAGGCGAGGACAGACGCATAATACGGAACATTCAGTACTTC.

This clonotype was counted many times. This chain uses TRBV12-3 or TRBV12-4 with TRBJ2-1, with a tentative D call TRBD1 (6 bases). Trimming cost V 5 bases and J 9 bases, with 14 bases left between them. This CDR3 region has 13 residues. The CDR3 sequence is CASSITGFGEQFF. The CDR3, as DNA: TGTGCCAGCAGTATTACAGGGTTTGGTGAGCAGTTCTTC.

The chain carries TRBV3-1 and TRBJ2-3, with D perhaps TRBD1 or TRBD2 (5 bases each). This CDR3 is built from 15 residues. V gave up 7 bases and J gave up 2 bases, with 16 bases separating them. CDR1 is LGHDT, CDR2 YNNKEL, per germline (reference sequence). The chain's CDR3 is CASTNRGLSTDTQYF. The CDR3 region has the DNA TGTGCCAGCACCAACCGGGGCCTTTCCACAGATACGCAGTATTTT.

This clonotype came up many times. This sequence joins TRBV4-3 and TRBJ2-6; no firm D call. The CDR3 extends over 16 amino acids. V dropped 0 bases and J dropped 0 bases, with 6 bases sitting between them. Per germline, CDR1 LGHNA and CDR2 YSLEER. CDR3 region: CASSQEWSSGANVLTF. For the CDR3, the DNA is TGCGCCAGCAGCCAAGAGTGGAGCTCTGGGGCCAACGTCCTGACTTTC.

Many counts were recorded for this clonotype. V gene TRBV24-1 combines with J gene TRBJ2-4, with D possibly TRBD1 on 5 matching bases. This CDR3 is 17 amino acids long. V was pared by 3 bases and J by 7 bases, with 21 bases between. CDR1 and CDR2 (germline): KGHDR, SFDVKD. CDR3 in DNA: TGTGCCACCAGTGATCCCGGAGTCGGGCAGGGTATTAACATTCAGTACTTC. The encoded protein is CATSDPGVGQGINIQYF.

This clonotype was seen more than once but under ten times. The chain employs TRBV12-5 and TRBJ2-7; the D gene is possibly TRBD1 (6 bases). V lost 5 bases, J lost 6 bases, and 14 bases lay in between. CDR1 is LGHNT and CDR2 is FRNRAP in the germline V gene. The CDR3 contains 13 residues. CDR3 loop: CASGPQGFSEQYF. CDR3 nucleotides: TGTGCTAGTGGTCCGCAGGGGTTCAGCGAGCAGTACTTC.

This clonotype has at least ten counts. This chain joins TRBV12-3 or TRBV12-4 and TRBJ2-1; 7 bases line up with TRBD2. This CDR3 is built from 13 residues. V was clipped by 10 bases and J by 8 bases; unmatched bases: 11. The CDR3 nucleotides are TGTGCCACCACCGGGGGAGGGAGGGATGAGCAGTTCTTC. It codes for CATTGGGRDEQFF.

The gene calls are TRBV6-1 and TRBJ2-7; D may be TRBD2 (6 bases). The V end lost 7 bases, the J end lost 6 bases, and 19 bases lay between the germline ends. From germline, CDR1 is MNHNS and CDR2 SASEGT. CDR3 length equals 14 residues. CDR3 bases: TGTGCCAGCACGGAGGGCAACTGGGGAGGCGAGCAGTACTTC. Its protein is CASTEGNWGGEQYF.

This clonotype was seen ten or more times. The chain employs TRBV7-8 and TRBJ2-7; TRBD2 agrees at 10 bases. CDR3 length equals 15 residues. Germline assignment: CDR1 SGHVS and CDR2 FQNEAQ. V lost 5 bases, J lost 0 bases, and 4 bases stayed unmatched. CDR3 sequence: CASSQGLANSYEQYF. The DNA for the CDR3 is TGTGCCAGCAGCCAGGGACTAGCGAACTCCTACGAGCAGTACTTC.

This clonotype was counted many times. The chain links TRBV20-1 to TRBJ2-1; a possible D gene is TRBD2 (7 bases). Germline CDR1 is DFQATT and CDR2 is SNEGSKA (reference sequence). This CDR3 is built from 14 residues. V lost 8 bases to trimming and J lost 8 bases, with 22 bases between them. The CDR3 bases are TGCAGTACCCAGGGGACTACCACGAACCATGAGCAGTTCTTC. Its translation: CSTQGTTTNHEQFF.

In this sample, this clonotype turned up many times. The V call is TRBV27, the J call TRBJ1-5, with 11 bases aligning to TRBD1. The V gene end was trimmed by 5 bases and the J gene end by 0 bases; junction bases not matched to a gene: 9. The CDR3 extends over 18 amino acids. Germline values: CDR1 MNHEY, CDR2 SMNVEV (reference sequence). The chain's CDR3 is CASSRGQGEGPSNQPQHF. The CDR3 DNA sequence: TGTGCCAGCAGTAGGGGACAGGGGGAGGGACCTAGCAATCAGCCCCAGCATTTT.

Only a few counts were recorded for this clonotype. The gene calls are TRBV11-2 and TRBJ2-7; the match to TRBD2 covers 15 bases. The CDR3 length is 18 residues. Germline V CDR1 and CDR2: SGHAT, FQNNGV. V was clipped by 5 bases and J by 3 bases; unmatched bases: 11. CDR3 sequence: CASSVGTSGRRLGYEQYF. The DNA for the CDR3 is TGTGCCAGCAGCGTCGGGACTAGCGGGAGGAGGTTGGGCTACGAGCAGTACTTC.

In this sample, this clonotype turned up many times. The genes are TRBV7-2 and TRBJ1-2; 7 bases fit TRBD1. Germline V gives CDR1 SGHTA, CDR2 FQGNSA. This CDR3 contains 13 residues. The junction had 4 bases not matched to a gene; V was cut back by 5 bases and J by 4 bases. The CDR3 DNA follows: TGTGCCAGCAGCCCCAGGGGGGGCTATGGCTACACCTTC. Translating it yields CASSPRGGYGYTF. The variable domain in full, with the rest retrieved from reference TRBV7-2 and TRBJ1-2, is GAGVSQSPSNKVTEKGKDVELRCDPISGHTALYWYRQSLGQGLEFLIYFQGNSAPDKSGLPSDRFSAERTGGSVSTLTIQRTQQEDSAVYLCASSPRGGYGYTFGSGTRLTVV.

This clonotype has a count of ten or more. The chain has TRBV29-1 and TRBJ1-5; unclear D gene. The length of the CDR3 is 13 residues. The germline CDR1 and CDR2 sequences are SQVTM and ANQGSEA. V lost 3 bases and J 7 bases, leaving 13 bases between the germline ends. The CDR3 DNA is TGCAGCGTTGAGCAGTCCCCGGGACAGCCCCAGCATTTT. Protein sequence: CSVEQSPGQPQHF.

Regarding this clonotype: At one end the junction does not follow the germline gene, possibly because of a read error. The chain employs TRBV10-3 and TRBJ2-7; TRBD1 aligns across 8 bases. Germline lookup yields CDR1 ENHRY and CDR2 SYGVKD. CDR3 length: 12 residues. CDR3 DNA: TGTGCCATCAGTGGGGACAGGTCGCCCGCCCACTTC. Translated: CAISGDRSPAHF.

The V gene is TRBV7-2, the J gene TRBJ2-1; TRBD1 or TRBD2 may be the D gene (5 bases each). Trimming stripped 5 bases from V and 5 bases from J, with 7 bases between. This CDR3 has 12 residues. Germline CDR1 is SGHTA and CDR2 is FQGNSA. The CDR3 nucleotides read TGTGCCAGCAGCCCGGGGCACAATGAGCAGTTCTTC. Its translation: CASSPGHNEQFF. Variable domain in full (rest from reference TRBV7-2 and TRBJ2-1): GAGVSQSPSNKVTEKGKDVELRCDPISGHTALYWYRQSLGQGLEFLIYFQGNSAPDKSGLPSDRFSAERTGGSVSTLTIQRTQQEDSAVYLCASSPGHNEQFFGPGTRLTVL.